Shown below are 19 T cell receptor beta chains from a single sample sequenced in a study of blood T cells in healthy people across ages. Together with a sample-barcoded 5' primer, a J-beta primer mix was included in a second PCR lasting about 6 to 12 cycles. MiXCR, run by TCRdb on the 5' RACE reads, gives a single entry per CDR3 protein. The table includes approximately 1.5 million distinct CDR3 sequences, roughly 43% detected once. Sequencing was performed on blood. The receptors here all came from a woman aged 18-29 years in good health.

The chain combines TRBV27 with TRBJ1-1; 11 bases agree with TRBD1. From germline, CDR1 is MNHEY and CDR2 SMNVEV (reference sequence). This CDR3 spans 15 amino acids. J lost 5 bases, V lost 6 bases, and 8 bases had no gene match. CDR3 loop: CASSPGTGGLTEAFF. DNA of the CDR3: TGTGCCAGCAGCCCAGGGACAGGGGGTTTGACTGAAGCTTTCTTT.

This clonotype was counted between two and nine times. The gene calls are TRBV6-2 or TRBV6-3 and TRBJ1-2; D unresolved. The V and J ends lost 0 bases and 8 bases respectively, with 10 bases between them. The CDR3 has 13 amino acids. CDR1 and CDR2 (germline): MNHEY, SVGEGT. The chain's CDR3 is CASSYSTVSGYTF. DNA of the CDR3: TGTGCCAGCAGTTACTCGACGGTCAGCGGCTACACCTTC.

The V call is TRBV5-5, the J call TRBJ1-1; D is unclear. CDR3 length: 13 residues. Germline CDR1 is SGHKS and CDR2 is YYEKEE (reference sequence). The V end lost 1 base, the J end lost 1 base, and 5 bases lay between the germline ends. The CDR3 DNA is TGTGCCAGCAGCTTGTATGCGAACACTGAAGCTTTCTTT. This encodes CASSLYANTEAFF. The variable domain in full, with the rest retrieved from reference TRBV5-5 and TRBJ1-1, is DAGVTQSPTHLIKTRGQQVTLRCSPISGHKSVSWYQQVLGQGPQFIFQYYEKEERGRGNFPDRFSARQFPNYSSELNVNALLLGDSALYLCASSLYANTEAFFGQGTRLTVV.

This clonotype showed up many times. The chain has TRBV20-1 and TRBJ2-3, with TRBD1 matching 8 bases. There are 15 residues in the CDR3. Germline lookup yields CDR1 DFQATT and CDR2 SNEGSKA (reference sequence). Trimming took 5 bases from V and 2 from J; bases not matched to a gene: 9. The CDR3 loop reads CSAEPGQVITDTQYF. CDR3 coding DNA: TGCAGTGCTGAGCCGGGACAGGTTATCACAGATACGCAGTATTTT.

This sequence joins TRBV6-2 or TRBV6-3 and TRBJ2-5; 9 nucleotides agree with TRBD2. V shed 8 bases, J shed 11 bases, and the junction held 21 bases outside the gene matches. The germline V gene encodes CDR1 MNHEY and CDR2 SVGEGT. This CDR3 has 16 amino acids. The CDR3, as DNA: TGTGCCAGCTCAGATCGCGGGAGGGCCGGATACAATGAGCAGTACTTC. Its translation is CASSDRGRAGYNEQYF.

The sample holds a few counts of this clonotype. Given a much more abundant clone one base away, this may be a read error. The gene calls are TRBV20-1 and TRBJ2-3; 9 nucleotides align to TRBD2. Germline lookup yields CDR1 DFQATT and CDR2 SNEGSKA (reference sequence). The CDR3 spans 14 residues. V dropped 6 bases and J dropped 0; count of bases not matched to a gene: 4. The CDR3, as DNA: TGCAGTGCCCAGACTAGCGGTAGCACAGATACGCAGTATTTT. Encoded protein: CSAQTSGSTDTQYF.

CDR3: CASSQRTSFPDTQYF. In DNA form, the CDR3 reads TGCGCCAGCAGCCAAAGGACTAGTTTTCCAGATACGCAGTATTTT. The chain combines TRBV4-3 with TRBJ2-3; 7 bases line up with TRBD2. Looked up from germline, CDR1 is LGHNA and CDR2 is YSLEER. The CDR3 sequence is 15 residues long. V lost 2 bases and J lost 4; bases outside the gene matches: 6.

CDR3 in amino acids: CASSLRASGKLNGELFF. CDR3 sequence (DNA): TGCGCCAGCAGCTTGAGGGCCAGCGGGAAATTGAACGGGGAGCTGTTTTTT. This chain joins TRBV5-1 and TRBJ2-2; the match to TRBD2 covers 7 bases. The CDR3 sequence is 17 residues long. The V and J ends lost 1 base and 7 bases, in that order; junction bases with no gene match: 13. Germline V gene data show CDR1 as SGHRS and CDR2 as YFSETQ.

This clonotype was seen more than once but under ten times. This chain uses TRBV7-8 with TRBJ2-2; D is tentatively TRBD1 or TRBD2 (6 bases each). The germline V and J ends were trimmed by 5 bases and 6 bases, with 25 bases remaining between them. Germline CDR1 reads SGHVS; CDR2 reads FQNEAQ. This CDR3 contains 18 residues. Here the CDR3 DNA reads TGTGCCAGCAGCCCTCAGATCGCCGGAGATAGGGGGGCCGGGGAGCTGTTTTTT. It is translated as CASSPQIAGDRGAGELFF. The full variable domain, rest sourced from reference TRBV7-8 and TRBJ2-2, is GAGVSQSPRYKVAKRGQDVALRCDPISGHVSLFWYQQALGQGPEFLTYFQNEAQLDKSGLPSDRFFAERPEGSVSTLKIQRTQQEDSAVYLCASSPQIAGDRGAGELFFGEGSRLTVL.

Concerning this clonotype: The junction departs from the called germline gene at one end, perhaps through a read error. CDR3: CVSSQNQGYQETQYF. CDR3 nucleotides: TGTGTCAGCAGCCAAAACCAGGGTTACCAAGAGACCCAGTACTTC. The chain is built from TRBV7-2 and TRBJ2-5; D is possibly TRBD1 (5 bases). Per germline, CDR1 SGHTA and CDR2 FQGNSA. CDR3 length: 15 amino acids.

CDR3 sequence reads: CASSRQGVYGTGELFF. The CDR3 nucleotides are TGTGCCAGCAGTCGTCAGGGGGTGTACGGCACCGGGGAGCTGTTTTTT. The J gene is TRBJ2-2, the V gene TRBV7-9; 7 bases agree with TRBD1. Germline loops: CDR1 SEHNR, CDR2 FQNEAQ (reference sequence). V shed 6 bases and J 4 bases; nucleotides not matched to a gene: 11. CDR3 length: 16 residues.

A few counts support this clonotype. The chain links TRBV20-1 to TRBJ2-3, with 7 positions matching TRBD1. Germline V gene lookup returns CDR1 DFQATT and CDR2 SNEGSKA (reference sequence). This CDR3 contains 15 residues. The V and J ends lost 0 bases and 2 bases, in that order; junction bases with no gene match: 5. Written as DNA, the CDR3 is TGCAGTGCTAGAGATAGGGACAGAAACACAGATACGCAGTATTTT. Translation gives CSARDRDRNTDTQYF.

The chain uses TRBV29-1 and TRBJ1-2; D is uncertain. CDR3 length equals 13 residues. V dropped 1 base and J dropped 5 bases, with 11 bases sitting between them. Germline CDR1 reads SQVTM; CDR2 reads ANQGSEA. The CDR3 protein is CSVEVSYLYGYTF. The CDR3 DNA follows: TGCAGCGTTGAAGTCTCTTACCTTTATGGCTACACCTTC. The whole variable domain, filled in from reference TRBV29-1 and TRBJ1-2, reads SAVISQKPSRDICQRGTSLTIQCQVDSQVTMMFWYRQQPGQSLTLIATANQGSEATYESGFVIDKFPISRPNLTFSTLTVSNMSPEDSSIYLCSVEVSYLYGYTFGSGTRLTVV.

The chain has TRBV2 and TRBJ2-7; D gene ambiguous. Gene TRBJ2-5 matches the end of the DNA better, so the J call may be wrong. Germline lookup yields CDR1 SNHLY and CDR2 FYNNEI. The CDR3 runs to 14 residues. This chain's CDR3 is CASSGTATQETQYF. The DNA for the CDR3 is TGTGCCAGCAGTGGGACCGCAACTCAAGAGACCCAGTACTTC.

This chain connects TRBV5-1 to TRBJ2-4; 8 bases fit TRBD1. The CDR3 consists of 15 residues. Losses at the gene ends were 4 bases for V and 1 base for J; bases not matched to a gene: 4. Per the germline V gene, CDR1 is SGHRS and CDR2 is YFSETQ. CDR3 nucleotides: TGCGCCAGCAGCATAAGACAGGGGGCCAAAAACATTCAGTACTTC. It translates to CASSIRQGAKNIQYF. Using reference TRBV5-1 and TRBJ2-4 for the parts outside the CDR3, the full variable domain is KAGVTQTPRYLIKTRGQQVTLSCSPISGHRSVSWYQQTPGQGLQFLFEYFSETQRNKGNFPGRFSGRQFSNSRSEMNVSTLELGDSALYLCASSIRQGAKNIQYFGAGTRLSVL.

The genes are TRBV6-2 or TRBV6-3 and TRBJ2-7; D is undetermined. From germline, CDR1 is MNHEY and CDR2 SVGEGT. The CDR3 is 15 amino acids. The V end lost 2 bases, the J end lost 3 bases, and 14 bases lay between the germline ends. The CDR3 protein is CASSYPVGGYYEQYF. DNA for the CDR3: TGTGCCAGCAGTTACCCCGTGGGTGGCTACTACGAGCAGTACTTC.

V and J are TRBV28 and TRBJ2-1; D unresolved. Trimming removed 4 bases at V and 8 bases at J, with 9 bases between. CDR3 length equals 12 residues. Germline-derived CDR1 and CDR2 are MDHEN and SYDVKM. The CDR3 bases are TGTGCCAGCAGTTGGTCGTCGCATGAGCAGTTCTTC. Residues: CASSWSSHEQFF.

This chain links TRBV5-1 with TRBJ2-4; 10 nucleotides line up with TRBD1. Matching the DNA end better, TRBJ2-7 makes the J call doubtful. CDR3 length: 15 residues. Germline loops: CDR1 SGHRS, CDR2 YFSETQ. CDR3 residues: CASSFGTGDVNEQYF. CDR3 DNA: TGCGCCAGCAGCTTCGGGACAGGGGACGTCAACGAGCAGTACTTC.

This clonotype was recorded a few times. One end of the junction fails to match germline, which may point to a read error. The rearrangement uses TRBV4-2 and TRBJ2-4, with no clear D. This CDR3 spans 17 amino acids. Per the germline V gene, CDR1 is LGHNA and CDR2 is YNFKEQ. Here the CDR3 DNA reads TGTGCCAGCAGCCAAGATCTGACGGGCTCAGCCAAAAACATTCTGTACTTC. Its protein is CASSQDLTGSAKNILYF.